Below, 31 T cell receptor beta chains from the same sample are listed, as sequenced in a study of blood T cell repertoires in COVID-19. The data were produced by immunoSEQ multiplex PCR, yet TCRdb's version contains in-frame clones alone and is incomplete. The sample lists over 600,000 clones, around 90% occurring once. The specimen sequenced was peripheral blood. Source of these receptors: a woman between 18 and 30 years old with acute or convalescent COVID-19.

The chain is built from TRBV5-1 and TRBJ2-7; 9 bases map to TRBD1. After removal of 6 bases from V and 5 bases from J, the junction contained 9 bases not matched to a gene. This CDR3 spans 14 amino acids. Germline V gene data show CDR1 as SGHRS and CDR2 as YFSETQ. CDR3 protein: CASTPGTGKNEQYF. CDR3 DNA: TGCGCCAGCACCCCGGGGACAGGGAAGAACGAGCAGTACTTC.

This chain links TRBV12-5 with TRBJ1-1; possible D gene TRBD1, 6 bases. V lost 7 bases and J lost 1, with 28 bases in between. This CDR3 has 19 residues. Germline CDR1 reads LGHNT; CDR2 reads FRNRAP. DNA of the CDR3: TGTGCTAGTGCCACAACGCCCACAGGGCTGTTAATAGGGAACACTGAAGCTTTCTTT. Protein: CASATTPTGLLIGNTEAFF.

The V call is TRBV12-3 or TRBV12-4, the J call TRBJ1-6; D is possibly TRBD1 (6 bases). The CDR3 runs to 13 residues. V gave up 5 bases and J gave up 14 bases, with 16 bases separating them. CDR3: CASSRQEAVTLHF. DNA of the CDR3: TGTGCCAGCAGTAGACAGGAGGCCGTCACCCTCCACTTT.

The chain carries TRBV7-2 and TRBJ2-3; a weak D match, TRBD2 (5 bases). V lost 2 bases to trimming and J lost 1 base, with 7 bases between them. The CDR3 consists of 14 residues. Germline V gene sequence: CDR1 SGHTA, CDR2 FQGNSA. CDR3 sequence: CASSLIGGTDTQYF. The CDR3 region has the DNA TGTGCCAGCAGCTTAATCGGGGGCACAGATACGCAGTATTTT.

V usage is TRBV2 and J usage is TRBJ1-2; D gene unclear. The germline V and J ends were trimmed by 9 bases and 8 bases, with 22 bases remaining between them. Germline CDR1 is SNHLY and CDR2 is FYNNEI. CDR3 length: 14 amino acids. The CDR3 DNA follows: TGTGCCAGAACCCCTGTGGGCCCAAAAGCAGGCTACACCTTC. Amino acids: CARTPVGPKAGYTF.

J is TRBJ1-2 and V is TRBV7-3; 8 bases agree with TRBD1. Germline CDR1 and CDR2: SGHTA and FQGTGA. The CDR3 has 16 residues. After removal of 1 base from V and 7 bases from J, the junction contained 11 bases not matched to a gene. DNA for the CDR3: TGTGCCAGCAGCTTAAGGGTAACAGGGGGTTGGCGTGGCTACACCTTC. This codes for CASSLRVTGGWRGYTF.

The J gene is TRBJ1-2, the V gene TRBV25-1; TRBD1 agrees at 7 bases. Germline CDR1 MGHDK, CDR2 SYGVNS. J was trimmed by 8 bases and V by 4 bases; bases with no gene match: 7. This CDR3 comprises 13 residues. The CDR3, as DNA: TGTGCCAGCAGTGTTTCACAGGGGCGCGGCTACACCTTC. Protein sequence: CASSVSQGRGYTF.

The genes are TRBV2 and TRBJ2-2; 7 bases fit TRBD2. V lost 6 bases and J lost 6; bases outside the gene matches: 4. This CDR3 has 13 residues. Germline values: CDR1 SNHLY, CDR2 FYNNEI. CDR3 region: CASRGGAAGELFF. The CDR3 coding sequence is TGTGCCAGCAGGGGAGGGGCGGCCGGGGAGCTGTTTTTT. Drawing the rest from reference TRBV2 and TRBJ2-2, the complete variable domain is EPEVTQTPSHQVTQMGQEVILRCVPISNHLYFYWYRQILGQKVEFLVSFYNNEISEKSEIFDDQFSVERPDGSNFTLKIRSTKLEDSAMYFCASRGGAAGELFFGEGSRLTVL.

This rearrangement joins TRBV9 to TRBJ1-4; maybe TRBD1 (5 bases). The CDR3 is made up of 16 amino acids. V lost 3 bases to trimming and J lost 2 bases, with 14 bases between them. Per the germline V gene, CDR1 is SGDLS and CDR2 is YYNGEE. The CDR3, as DNA: TGTGCCAGCAGCGCCGGGGGATTTCCGACTAATGAAAAACTGTTTTTT. This translates into CASSAGGFPTNEKLFF.

The chain is built from TRBV7-8 and TRBJ1-1, with 7 bases lining up with TRBD1. Unmatched junction bases numbered 10, after V lost 4 bases and J lost 8 bases. This CDR3 region has 14 residues. Germline lookup yields CDR1 SGHVS and CDR2 FQNEAQ. The CDR3 region is CASSSGTATFEAFF. DNA of the CDR3: TGTGCCAGCAGCTCCGGGACAGCAACTTTCGAAGCTTTCTTT.

The chain combines TRBV25-1 with TRBJ1-6; 9 bases are shared with TRBD1. CDR1 and CDR2 (germline): MGHDK, SYGVNS. This CDR3 region has 15 residues. V shed 4 bases, J shed 7 bases, and the junction held 5 bases outside the gene matches. The CDR3, as DNA: TGTGCCAGCAGTGTTCCGGGACAGGGAAATTCACCCCTCCACTTT. Translation: CASSVPGQGNSPLHF.

The chain carries TRBV19 and TRBJ1-3; D is perhaps TRBD1 (5 bases). The V end lost 4 bases, the J end lost 0 bases, and 16 bases lay between the germline ends. The CDR3 extends over 17 amino acids. The germline V gene encodes CDR1 LNHDA and CDR2 SQIVND (reference sequence). Here the CDR3 reads CASSRGTMATSGNTIYF. The CDR3 DNA reads TGTGCCAGTAGTAGGGGCACGATGGCGACCTCTGGAAACACCATATATTTT.

CDR3 amino acids: CATSDGSRGTQPQHF. CDR3 sequence (DNA): TGTGCCACCAGTGATGGGTCGAGGGGGACGCAGCCCCAGCATTTT. The rearrangement joins TRBV24-1 to TRBJ1-5; D possibly corresponds to TRBD1 (6 bases). The V end was cut by 3 bases, the J end by 7 bases, with 15 bases between. CDR3 length: 15 amino acids. The germline V gene encodes CDR1 KGHDR and CDR2 SFDVKD.

The chain couples TRBV29-1 to TRBJ1-1; D might be TRBD1 (6 bases). This CDR3 is built from 11 residues. Germline CDR1 reads SQVTM; CDR2 reads ANQGSEA. Between the trimmed V and J ends, which lost 8 bases and 8 bases, there was a span of 15 bases. Written as DNA, the CDR3 is TGCAGCTCCCGGACAGACCGCGAAGCTTTCTTT. This gives the protein CSSRTDREAFF.

The gene calls are TRBV30 and TRBJ1-6; D is ambiguous. Germline V gene data show CDR1 as GTSNPN and CDR2 as SVGIG (reference sequence). The CDR3 length is 12 residues. Trimming removed 0 bases from V and 7 bases from J, with 4 bases in between. The CDR3, as DNA: TGTGCCTGGAGTGTGAGAAATTCACCCCTCCACTTT. Its protein is CAWSVRNSPLHF.

This rearrangement joins TRBV7-3 to TRBJ2-3; D is possibly TRBD1 (7 bases). The CDR3 is 16 residues long. V was clipped by 3 bases and J by 3 bases, with 16 bases between them. CDR1 SGHTA and CDR2 FQGTGA come from the germline V gene. The CDR3 sequence is CASSFKTGAGTDTQYF. DNA for the CDR3: TGTGCCAGCAGCTTTAAAACAGGGGCGGGGACAGATACGCAGTATTTT. The full variable domain, in which reference TRBV7-3 and TRBJ2-3 provide the parts outside the CDR3, is GAGVSQTPSNKVTEKGKYVELRCDPISGHTALYWYRQSLGQGPEFLIYFQGTGAADDSGLPNDRFFAVRPEGSVSTLKIQRTERGDSAVYLCASSFKTGAGTDTQYFGPGTRLTVL.

The chain uses TRBV5-4 and TRBJ1-2; D perhaps matches TRBD1 (6 bases). CDR1 SGHNT and CDR2 YYREEE come from the germline V gene (reference sequence). There are 14 residues in the CDR3. Trimming pared 5 bases from V and 3 bases from J, leaving 14 bases between. CDR3: CASRPNQGYYGYTF. The CDR3, as DNA: TGTGCCAGCAGACCCAACCAGGGGTACTATGGCTACACCTTC.

This clone was found a few times. The chain carries TRBV25-1 and TRBJ1-5; no reliable D call. The germline V and J ends were trimmed by 4 bases and 7 bases, with 5 bases remaining between them. CDR1 is MGHDK and CDR2 is SYGVNS in the germline V gene. The CDR3 has 11 residues. CDR3 loop: CASSGRQPQHF. In DNA form, the CDR3 reads TGTGCCAGCAGTGGGCGGCAGCCCCAGCATTTT.

V usage is TRBV7-2 and J usage is TRBJ2-2; D possibly corresponds to TRBD1 (6 bases). CDR1 SGHTA and CDR2 FQGNSA come from the germline V gene. Trimming removed 5 bases at V and 6 bases at J, with 10 bases between. The CDR3 runs to 13 residues. The chain's CDR3 is CASSPQGSGELFF. Written as DNA, the CDR3 is TGTGCCAGCAGCCCACAGGGCTCCGGGGAGCTGTTTTTT.

The rearrangement links TRBV7-8 to TRBJ1-1; weak D call: TRBD1 (6 bases). Trimming shortened V by 5 bases and J by 8 bases, and 18 bases separated the two germline ends. The germline CDR1 and CDR2 sequences are SGHVS and FQNEAQ. This CDR3 has 14 amino acids. The CDR3 is CASSLDRFVSEAFF. CDR3 bases: TGTGCCAGCAGCCTGGACAGATTCGTATCCGAAGCTTTCTTT.

This chain links TRBV5-6 with TRBJ1-4, with D possibly being TRBD1 (5 bases). The V end was cut by 3 bases, the J end by 4 bases, with 19 bases between. CDR1 SGHDT and CDR2 YYEEEE come from the germline V gene. The CDR3 covers 17 residues. The CDR3 spells CASSSKPKDRLNEKLFF. In DNA form, the CDR3 reads TGTGCCAGCAGCTCAAAACCCAAAGACAGACTTAATGAAAAACTGTTTTTT.

The genes are TRBV11-2 and TRBJ1-2, with D unresolved. The CDR3 has 14 amino acids. CDR1 and CDR2 from the germline V gene are SGHAT and FQNNGV. The germline V and J ends were trimmed by 1 base and 4 bases, with 10 bases remaining between them. The CDR3 DNA is TGTGCCAGCAGCTTAGGTGGAGTCTCCTATGGCTACACCTTC. It is translated as CASSLGGVSYGYTF.

V usage is TRBV6-5 and J usage is TRBJ2-7, with TRBD2 matching 14 bases. The J segment lost 13 bases and the V segment lost 10 bases, leaving 15 bases of the junction unmatched. This CDR3 is built from 14 residues. The germline CDR1 and CDR2 sequences are MNHEY and SVGAGI. The CDR3 protein is CATGLAGGPSREYF. In DNA form, the CDR3 reads TGTGCCACCGGACTAGCGGGGGGACCCTCTCGCGAATACTTC.

The genes are TRBV19 and TRBJ2-3; TRBD2 aligns across 11 bases. V lost 1 base to trimming and J lost 3 bases; unmatched junction nucleotides: 6. CDR1 and CDR2 (germline): LNHDA, SQIVND (reference sequence). The CDR3 contains 17 residues. In DNA, the CDR3 is TGTGCCAGTAGTATAGTTCCTAGCGGGGGGCCTACAGATACGCAGTATTTT. Translated: CASSIVPSGGPTDTQYF.

This chain joins TRBV7-2 and TRBJ1-4, with a weak D call TRBD1 (6 bases). This CDR3 spans 16 amino acids. Germline CDR1 reads SGHTA; CDR2 reads FQGNSA. Trimming stripped 4 bases from V and 4 bases from J, with 16 bases between. The CDR3 region is CASSSLMGGRNEKLFF. The CDR3 DNA follows: TGTGCCAGCAGCTCGCTTATGGGGGGGCGTAATGAAAAACTGTTTTTT.

This clone came up once. The chain has TRBV30 and TRBJ2-7, with 9 bases aligning to TRBD2. The CDR3 extends over 15 amino acids. The germline V gene has CDR1 GTSNPN and CDR2 SVGIG (reference sequence). Germline trimming cut 1 base from V and 3 bases from J; bases unmatched to any gene: 7. In nucleotides, the CDR3 is TGTGCCTGGAGTGCTCTAGCGGGGTTTTACTACGAGCAGTACTTC. Translation: CAWSALAGFYYEQYF.

A note on this clone: This may be a read error: a much more frequent sequence differs by one nucleotide. The same CDR3 arises from other DNA sequences in this sample as well. CDR3 coding DNA: TGTGCCAGCAGTTTACAGAAGAACACTGAAGCTTTCTTT. It specifies CASSLQKNTEAFF. J is TRBJ1-1 and V is TRBV12-3 or TRBV12-4; D remains unclear. CDR3 size: 13 residues. V lost 2 bases, J lost 1 base, and 5 bases lay in between.

This clone was seen once. The rearrangement links TRBV18 to TRBJ1-2; D is possibly TRBD1 (6 bases). The germline V gene has CDR1 KGHSH and CDR2 LQKENI. Between the trimmed V and J ends, which lost 2 bases and 4 bases, there was a span of 8 bases. CDR3 length: 13 residues. This CDR3 reads CASSPDRFYGYTF. The CDR3, as DNA: TGTGCCAGCTCACCAGACAGGTTCTATGGCTACACCTTC.

The V call is TRBV9, the J call TRBJ2-2; perhaps TRBD2 as D (6 bases). Germline-derived CDR1 and CDR2 are SGDLS and YYNGEE. This CDR3 region has 13 residues. The germline V and J ends were trimmed by 2 bases and 7 bases, with 9 bases remaining between them. The CDR3 reads CASSVAGYGELFF. The CDR3 DNA follows: TGTGCCAGCAGCGTGGCGGGGTACGGGGAGCTGTTTTTT.

This sequence joins TRBV10-3 and TRBJ1-5; tentatively, D is TRBD1 (5 bases). The germline gives CDR1 ENHRY, CDR2 SYGVKD. The CDR3 is 15 residues long. V lost 4 bases, J lost 0 bases, and 10 bases lay in between. The CDR3 nucleotides are TGTGCCATCAGTGCCGGACAAGATAGCAATCAGCCCCAGCATTTT. This translates into CAISAGQDSNQPQHF.

This CDR3 is CASSLIPGTGELFF. The CDR3 region has the DNA TGTGCCAGCAGCTTAATCCCGGGCACCGGGGAGCTGTTTTTT. The chain combines TRBV7-3 with TRBJ2-2; D remains unclear. Trimming cost V 1 base and J 4 bases, with 7 bases left between them. Looked up from germline, CDR1 is SGHTA and CDR2 is FQGTGA. CDR3 length: 14 amino acids.